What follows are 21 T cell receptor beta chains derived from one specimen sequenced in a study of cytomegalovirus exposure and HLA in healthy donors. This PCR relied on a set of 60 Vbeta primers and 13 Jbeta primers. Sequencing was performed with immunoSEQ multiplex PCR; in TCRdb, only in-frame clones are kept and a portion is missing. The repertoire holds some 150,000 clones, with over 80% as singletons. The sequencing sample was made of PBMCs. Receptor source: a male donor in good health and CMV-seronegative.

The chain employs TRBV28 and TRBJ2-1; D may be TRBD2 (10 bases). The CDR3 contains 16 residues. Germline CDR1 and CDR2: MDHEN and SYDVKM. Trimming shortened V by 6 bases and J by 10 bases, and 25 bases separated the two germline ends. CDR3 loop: CASRTGGASGGFEQFF. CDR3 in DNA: TGTGCCAGCAGGACAGGGGGGGCTAGCGGGGGATTCGAGCAGTTCTTC.

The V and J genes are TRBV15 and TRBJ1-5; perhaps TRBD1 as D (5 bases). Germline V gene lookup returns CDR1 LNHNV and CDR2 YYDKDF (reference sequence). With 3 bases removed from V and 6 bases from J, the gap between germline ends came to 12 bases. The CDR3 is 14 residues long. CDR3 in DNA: TGTGCCACCAGCAGGGGCAGGGAGGGTCAGCCCCAGCATTTT. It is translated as CATSRGREGQPQHF.

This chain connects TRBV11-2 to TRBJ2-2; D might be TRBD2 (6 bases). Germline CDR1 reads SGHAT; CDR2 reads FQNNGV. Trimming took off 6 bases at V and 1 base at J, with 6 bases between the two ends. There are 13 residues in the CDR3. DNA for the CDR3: TGTGCCAGCAGGGGGGGGAACACCGGGGAGCTGTTTTTT. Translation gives CASRGGNTGELFF.

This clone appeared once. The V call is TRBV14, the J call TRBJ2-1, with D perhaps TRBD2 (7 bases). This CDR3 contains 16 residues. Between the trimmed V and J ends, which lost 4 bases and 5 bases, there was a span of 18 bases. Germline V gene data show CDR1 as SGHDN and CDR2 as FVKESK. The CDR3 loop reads CASSPSGGLSHNEQFF. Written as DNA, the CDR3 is TGTGCCAGCAGCCCGTCGGGGGGCCTGTCCCACAATGAGCAGTTCTTC.

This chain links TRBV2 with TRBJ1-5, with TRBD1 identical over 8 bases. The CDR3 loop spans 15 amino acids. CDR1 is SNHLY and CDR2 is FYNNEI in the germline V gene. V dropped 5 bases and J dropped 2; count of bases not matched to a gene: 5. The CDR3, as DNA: TGTGCCAGCAGTCTGGACAGGGTAGGCAATCAGCCCCAGCATTTT. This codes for CASSLDRVGNQPQHF.

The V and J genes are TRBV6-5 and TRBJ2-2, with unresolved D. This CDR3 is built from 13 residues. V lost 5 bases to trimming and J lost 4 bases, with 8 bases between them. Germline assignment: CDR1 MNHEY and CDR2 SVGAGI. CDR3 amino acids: CASSLTATGELFF. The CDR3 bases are TGTGCCAGCAGTCTGACTGCCACCGGGGAGCTGTTTTTT.

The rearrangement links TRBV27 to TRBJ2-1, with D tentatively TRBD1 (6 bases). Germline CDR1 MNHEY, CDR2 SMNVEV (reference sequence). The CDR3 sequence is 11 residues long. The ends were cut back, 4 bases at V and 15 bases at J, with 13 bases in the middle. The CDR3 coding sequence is TGTGCCAGCAGTTCCAGGGGTAATCCGTTCTTC. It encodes CASSSRGNPFF.

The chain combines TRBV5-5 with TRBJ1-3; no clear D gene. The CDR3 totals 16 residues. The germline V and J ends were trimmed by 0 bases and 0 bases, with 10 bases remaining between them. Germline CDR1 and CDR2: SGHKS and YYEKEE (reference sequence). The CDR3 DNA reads TGTGCCAGCAGCTTGGGCCGAGGTTACTCTGGAAACACCATATATTTT. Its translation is CASSLGRGYSGNTIYF.

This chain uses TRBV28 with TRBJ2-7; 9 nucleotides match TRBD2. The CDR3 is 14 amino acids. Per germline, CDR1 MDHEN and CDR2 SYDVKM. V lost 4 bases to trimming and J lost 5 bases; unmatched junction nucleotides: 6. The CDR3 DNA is TGTGCCAGCAGTTCCCTAGCGGGACGGAACGAGCAGTACTTC. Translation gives CASSSLAGRNEQYF.

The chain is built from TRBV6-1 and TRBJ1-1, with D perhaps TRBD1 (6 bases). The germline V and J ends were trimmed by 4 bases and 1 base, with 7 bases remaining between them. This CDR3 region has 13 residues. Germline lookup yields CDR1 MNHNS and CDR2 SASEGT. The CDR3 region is CASSVQGNTEAFF. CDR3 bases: TGTGCCAGCAGTGTACAGGGGAACACTGAAGCTTTCTTT.

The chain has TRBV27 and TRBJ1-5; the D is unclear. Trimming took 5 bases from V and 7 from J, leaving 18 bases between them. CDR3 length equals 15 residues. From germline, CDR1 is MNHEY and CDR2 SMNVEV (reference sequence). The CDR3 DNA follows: TGTGCCAGCAGTGCCCGGGTCCCGTTAGAGCAGCCCCAGCATTTT. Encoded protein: CASSARVPLEQPQHF.

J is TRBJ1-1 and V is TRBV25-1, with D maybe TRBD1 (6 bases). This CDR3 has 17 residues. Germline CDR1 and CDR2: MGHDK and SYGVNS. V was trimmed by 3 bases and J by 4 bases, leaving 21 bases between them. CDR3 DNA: TGTGCCAGCAGTGAGAGGGGGAACAGGCGACCGGGCACTGAAGCTTTCTTT. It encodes CASSERGNRRPGTEAFF.

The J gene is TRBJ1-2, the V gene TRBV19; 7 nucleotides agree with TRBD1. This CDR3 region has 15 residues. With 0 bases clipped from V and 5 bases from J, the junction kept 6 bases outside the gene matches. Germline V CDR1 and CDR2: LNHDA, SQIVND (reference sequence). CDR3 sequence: CASSIDHGDSYGYTF. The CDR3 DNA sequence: TGTGCCAGTAGTATAGATCATGGGGACAGTTATGGCTACACCTTC.

The CDR3 loop reads CASSYSTSNEQFF. CDR3 DNA: TGTGCCAGCAGTTACTCGACTAGCAATGAGCAGTTCTTC. The chain uses TRBV6-5 and TRBJ2-1, with D possibly TRBD2 on 6 matching bases. V was shortened by 0 bases and J by 6 bases, with 6 bases between the two germline ends. The CDR3 has 13 amino acids. CDR1 and CDR2 (germline): MNHEY, SVGAGI.

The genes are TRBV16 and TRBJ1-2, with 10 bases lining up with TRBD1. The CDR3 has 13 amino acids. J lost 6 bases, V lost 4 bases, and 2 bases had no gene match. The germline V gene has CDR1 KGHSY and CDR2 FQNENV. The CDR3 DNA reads TGTGCCAGCAGCCCGGGACAGGGGAATGGCTACACCTTC. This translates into CASSPGQGNGYTF.

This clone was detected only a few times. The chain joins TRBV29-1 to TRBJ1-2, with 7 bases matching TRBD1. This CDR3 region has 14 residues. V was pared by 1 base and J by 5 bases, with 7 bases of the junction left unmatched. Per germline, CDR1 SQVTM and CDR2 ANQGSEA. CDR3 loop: CSVEGGGEGYGYTF. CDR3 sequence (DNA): TGCAGCGTTGAAGGAGGGGGCGAGGGATATGGCTACACCTTC.

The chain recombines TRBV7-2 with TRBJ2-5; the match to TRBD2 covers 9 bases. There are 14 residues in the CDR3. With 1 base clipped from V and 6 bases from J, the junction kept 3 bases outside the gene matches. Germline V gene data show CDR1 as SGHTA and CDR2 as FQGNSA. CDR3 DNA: TGTGCCAGCAGCTTAGGCGGGGGGGAAAAGACCCAGTACTTC. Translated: CASSLGGGEKTQYF.

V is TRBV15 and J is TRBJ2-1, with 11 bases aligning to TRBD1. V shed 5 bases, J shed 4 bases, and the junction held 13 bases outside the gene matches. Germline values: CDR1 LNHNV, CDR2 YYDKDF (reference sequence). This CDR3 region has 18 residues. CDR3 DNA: TGTGCCACCAGCTCCCAACCCGGACAGGGGGCCAAGTACAATGAGCAGTTCTTC. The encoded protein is CATSSQPGQGAKYNEQFF.

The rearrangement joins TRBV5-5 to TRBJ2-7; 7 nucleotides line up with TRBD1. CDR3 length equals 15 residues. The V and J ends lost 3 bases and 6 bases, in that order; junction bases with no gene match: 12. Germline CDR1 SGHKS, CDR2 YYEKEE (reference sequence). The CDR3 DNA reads TGTGCCAGCAGCTCTTCGAATAATAACAGGGGCGAGCAGTACTTC. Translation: CASSSSNNNRGEQYF.

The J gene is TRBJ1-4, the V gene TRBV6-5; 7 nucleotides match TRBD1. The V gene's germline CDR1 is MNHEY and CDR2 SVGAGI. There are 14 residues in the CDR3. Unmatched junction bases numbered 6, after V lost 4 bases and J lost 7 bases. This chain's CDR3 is CASSSPGQTEKLFF. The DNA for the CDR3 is TGTGCCAGCAGTTCACCGGGACAGACTGAAAAACTGTTTTTT.

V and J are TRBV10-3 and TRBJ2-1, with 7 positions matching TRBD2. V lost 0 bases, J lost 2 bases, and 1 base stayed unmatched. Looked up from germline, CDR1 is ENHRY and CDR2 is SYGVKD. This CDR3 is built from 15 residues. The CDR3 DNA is TGTGCCATCAGTGAGTCTGCGGGAGCCTACAATGAGCAGTTCTTC. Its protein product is CAISESAGAYNEQFF.